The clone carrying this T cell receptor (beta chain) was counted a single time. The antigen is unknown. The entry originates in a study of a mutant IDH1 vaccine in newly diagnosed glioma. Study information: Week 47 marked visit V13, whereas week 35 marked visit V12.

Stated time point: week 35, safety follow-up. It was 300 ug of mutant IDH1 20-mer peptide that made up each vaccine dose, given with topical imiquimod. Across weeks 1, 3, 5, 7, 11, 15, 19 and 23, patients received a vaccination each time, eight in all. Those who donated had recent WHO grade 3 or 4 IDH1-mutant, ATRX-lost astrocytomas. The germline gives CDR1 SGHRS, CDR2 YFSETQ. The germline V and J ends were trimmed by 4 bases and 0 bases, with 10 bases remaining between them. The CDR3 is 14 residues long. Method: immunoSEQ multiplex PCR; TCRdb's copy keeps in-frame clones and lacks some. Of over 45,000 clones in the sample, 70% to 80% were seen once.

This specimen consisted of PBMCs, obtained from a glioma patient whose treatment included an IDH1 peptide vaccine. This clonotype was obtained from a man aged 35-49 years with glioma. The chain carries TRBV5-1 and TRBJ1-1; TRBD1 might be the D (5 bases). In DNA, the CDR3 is TGCGCCAGCAGCATCGGGGCGTTGAACACTGAAGCTTTCTTT. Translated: CASSIGALNTEAFF. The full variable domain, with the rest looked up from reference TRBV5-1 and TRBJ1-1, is KAGVTQTPRYLIKTRGQQVTLSCSPISGHRSVSWYQQTPGQGLQFLFEYFSETQRNKGNFPGRFSGRQFSNSRSEMNVSTLELGDSALYLCASSIGALNTEAFFGQGTRLTVV.